These 12 T cell receptor beta chains originate from one sample sequenced in a study of T-cell reconstitution after alpha-beta-depleted transplantation in children. For TCRbeta, the library was prepared with unique molecular identifiers. One entry per CDR3 protein results from TCRdb running MiXCR on the PCR reads. The repertoire holds about 460,000 distinct CDR3 sequences, under 15% seen once, with about 5.6% in the top ten. Sequenced here: PBMCs from the stem cell graft donor, sampled from the stem cell graft. The receptors here all came from a human donor who donated a stem cell graft to a child with combined immunodeficiency.

The table lists this clonotype with a few counts. V gene TRBV7-9 combines with J gene TRBJ2-1, with D possibly matching TRBD1 (5 bases). V dropped 5 bases and J dropped 3 bases, with 11 bases sitting between them. Germline V CDR1 and CDR2: SEHNR, FQNEAQ (reference sequence). CDR3 length equals 14 residues. Here the CDR3 DNA reads TGTGCCAGCAGCCGAGGACACCTCTACAATGAGCAGTTCTTC. Amino acid sequence: CASSRGHLYNEQFF.

This clonotype has a handful of counts. The chain's CDR3 is CASSQDTSGETYEQYF. DNA for the CDR3: TGTGCCAGCAGCCAAGATACCAGCGGGGAAACCTACGAGCAGTACTTC. The V call is TRBV4-2, the J call TRBJ2-7, with 7 bases fitting TRBD2. V shed 0 bases and J 2 bases; nucleotides not matched to a gene: 7. From germline, CDR1 is LGHNA and CDR2 YNFKEQ. The CDR3 has 16 residues.

This clonotype appeared many times. The V and J genes are TRBV27 and TRBJ2-7, with D possibly matching TRBD2 (6 bases). Looked up from germline, CDR1 is MNHEY and CDR2 is SMNVEV (reference sequence). V was shortened by 0 bases and J by 2 bases, with 11 bases between the two germline ends. This CDR3 contains 15 residues. CDR3 amino acids: CASSLSVGGTYEQYF. CDR3 coding DNA: TGTGCCAGCAGTTTATCGGTCGGGGGAACCTACGAGCAGTACTTC.

This clonotype was observed a handful of times. V usage is TRBV20-1 and J usage is TRBJ2-7; unclear D gene. V lost 6 bases to trimming and J lost 2 bases, with 14 bases between them. Germline V gene sequence: CDR1 DFQATT, CDR2 SNEGSKA (reference sequence). This CDR3 is built from 13 residues. Here the CDR3 DNA reads TGCAGTGCGGACCAGACGGTAACCTACGAGCAGTACTTC. It specifies CSADQTVTYEQYF.

V usage is TRBV6-5 and J usage is TRBJ2-7; TRBD2 might be the D (5 bases). This CDR3 region has 17 residues. Germline CDR1 is MNHEY and CDR2 is SVGAGI. V lost 0 bases and J lost 5, with 20 bases in between. In nucleotides, the CDR3 is TGTGCCAGCAGTTACTCCACGCGGGCCAGAACCCCACACGAGCAGTACTTC. Amino acid sequence: CASSYSTRARTPHEQYF.

The gene calls are TRBV5-1 and TRBJ1-1, with a possible D match to TRBD1 (5 bases). Germline CDR1 SGHRS, CDR2 YFSETQ. Trimming took 1 base from V and 7 from J, leaving 11 bases between them. The CDR3 is made up of 13 amino acids. CDR3 DNA: TGCGCCAGCAGCTTGTGGGGGGATCATGAAGCTTTCTTT. This translates into CASSLWGDHEAFF.

This clonotype was detected only a few times. The rearrangement links TRBV28 to TRBJ2-7, with 9 bases lining up with TRBD2. J was trimmed by 0 bases and V by 2 bases; bases with no gene match: 5. The V gene's germline CDR1 is MDHEN and CDR2 SYDVKM. The CDR3 covers 16 residues. The DNA for the CDR3 is TGTGCCAGCAGTTTAGAGGGCGGGAGGGCCTCCTACGAGCAGTACTTC. Its translation is CASSLEGGRASYEQYF.

The J gene is TRBJ1-1, the V gene TRBV7-2; D not resolved. The germline CDR1 and CDR2 sequences are SGHTA and FQGNSA. This CDR3 contains 15 residues. The V end lost 2 bases, the J end lost 0 bases, and 10 bases lay between the germline ends. Here the CDR3 DNA reads TGTGCCAGCAGCTTAATGTACCGAATGAACACTGAAGCTTTCTTT. This codes for CASSLMYRMNTEAFF.

This chain uses TRBV11-1 with TRBJ2-1; a possible D gene is TRBD2 (6 bases). The CDR3 totals 11 residues. The V end lost 5 bases, the J end lost 12 bases, and 11 bases lay between the germline ends. CDR1 and CDR2 from the germline V gene are SGHAT and FQDESV (reference sequence). The CDR3: CASSGETRQFF. Here the CDR3 DNA reads TGTGCCAGCAGCGGGGAGACTAGGCAGTTCTTC.

The chain is built from TRBV7-2 and TRBJ1-2; the D is unclear. Trimming took off 6 bases at V and 7 bases at J, with 18 bases between the two ends. Per the germline V gene, CDR1 is SGHTA and CDR2 is FQGNSA. The CDR3 sequence is 14 residues long. The CDR3 coding sequence is TGTGCCAGCAGACCCCCGCGGGATTCGGCTGGCTACACCTTC. This sequence encodes CASRPPRDSAGYTF.

There are a few counts of this clonotype. The CDR3 loop is CASSQAWGGSSEQYF. Written as DNA, the CDR3 is TGTGCCAGCAGCCAAGCCTGGGGGGGGAGTTCCGAGCAGTACTTC. V gene TRBV3-1 combines with J gene TRBJ2-7; the match to TRBD2 covers 7 bases. This CDR3 is built from 15 residues. V was pared by 1 base and J by 6 bases, with 9 bases of the junction left unmatched. The germline CDR1 and CDR2 sequences are LGHDT and YNNKEL (reference sequence).

This clonotype has more than one count but fewer than ten. The chain uses TRBV30 and TRBJ1-2; 7 bases map to TRBD1. The CDR3 length is 13 residues. CDR1 is GTSNPN and CDR2 is SVGIG in the germline V gene (reference sequence). The V segment lost 6 bases and the J segment 4 bases; nucleotides outside the gene matches: 8. CDR3 coding DNA: TGTGCCTGTCGCCGGCAGGGGGTCTATGGCTACACCTTC. It is translated as CACRRQGVYGYTF. Full variable domain (rest looked up from reference TRBV30 and TRBJ1-2): SQTIHQWPATLVQPVGSPLSLECTVEGTSNPNLYWYRQAAGRGLQLLFYSVGIGQISSEVPQNLSASRPQDRQFILSSKKLLLSDSGFYLCACRRQGVYGYTFGSGTRLTVV.